The T cell receptor beta chain described here comes from a study of early T cells in non-severe SARS-CoV-2 infection. Overall study: Alpha and beta chains were unpaired, from unsorted whole-blood bulk RNA. Notes on the study in general: Anti-spike CD8 responses were favored by VDJdb matching, which missed private and CD4 specificities.

This CDR3 spans 14 amino acids. Germline V gene lookup returns CDR1 KGHDR and CDR2 SFDVKD. For this clonotype: Its matching antigen is unknown. This may stem from a read error, because a much larger clone lies one nucleotide away.

Unique molecular identifiers (one per individual cDNA molecule) were attached. One entry per CDR3 protein results from TCRdb running MiXCR on the 5' RACE reads. The table includes around 25,000 distinct CDR3 sequences, more than 4.5% detected once. This clonotype was obtained from an adult who was a healthcare worker with PCR-confirmed SARS-CoV-2 infection or an uninfected control (not recorded which). The rearrangement links TRBV24-1 to TRBJ2-2, with 7 bases matching TRBD1. Sequenced material: whole blood. Written as DNA, the CDR3 is TGTGCCACCCAATCGGACAGGCTTACCGGGGAGCTGTCTTTT. Amino acids: CATQSDRLTGELSF.